The rows below give T cell receptor beta chains drawn from one sample of a study of CD8+ T cells in alopecia areata. Assay: immunoSEQ multiplex PCR; the TCRdb copy retains only in-frame clones and omits some. The sample holds approximately 99,000 clones, 45% to 60% seen once. Sequencing was done on a sample of NKG2D-low CD8+ T cells sorted from blood. These receptors were taken from a human donor with alopecia areata. CDR3s include the opening cysteine and the closing phenylalanine or tryptophan. The D gene is left open where the match is weak. Some rows mark clone size as missing; the rest say once, few, many or name a class of expanded clone.

clone size	D gene	J gene	V gene	CDR3 protein	CDR3 DNA
NA	NA	TRBJ1-5	TRBV29-1	CSVGFGDSNQPQHF	TGCAGCGTTGGTTTTGGGGATAGCAATCAGCCCCAGCATTTT
few	TRBD1	TRBJ2-3	TRBV7-9	CASSLPGQGRDTQYF	TGTGCCAGCAGCTTACCGGGACAGGGGAGAGATACGCAGTATTTT
few	NA	TRBJ1-5	TRBV2	CASSPWADSGRQPQHF	TGTGCCAGCAGTCCGTGGGCAGACTCCGGAAGGCAGCCCCAGCATTTT
NA	TRBD1	TRBJ2-3	TRBV5-1	CASSLAPGGVSSTDTQYF	TGCGCCAGCAGCTTGGCCCCAGGGGGCGTATCTAGCACAGATACGCAGTATTTT
few	NA	TRBJ1-2	TRBV7-9	CASSTQSGADGYTF	TGTGCCAGCAGCACCCAGTCGGGGGCGGATGGCTACACCTTC
once	TRBD1	TRBJ2-7	TRBV28	CASKNRGPVYEQYF	TGTGCCAGCAAAAACAGGGGGCCAGTCTACGAGCAGTACTTC
NA	NA	TRBJ1-2	TRBV4-1	CASSFSGRINYGYTF	TGCGCCAGCAGCTTCTCAGGGCGGATAAACTATGGCTACACCTTC
few	TRBD1	TRBJ2-7	TRBV28	CASTFGQGAYEQYF	TGTGCCAGCACTTTCGGGCAGGGGGCTTACGAGCAGTACTTC
NA	NA	TRBJ2-3	TRBV15	CATSREGQAITQYF	TGTGCCACCAGCAGAGAAGGGCAGGCGATTACGCAGTATTTT
few	NA	TRBJ1-2	TRBV13	CASSLADSVNYGYTF	TGTGCCAGCAGCTTAGCGGACAGCGTTAACTATGGCTACACCTTC
NA	TRBD1	TRBJ2-3	TRBV7-9	CASSSPGTGGENTQYF	TGTGCCAGCAGTTCACCCGGGACAGGGGGCGAGAATACGCAGTATTTT
NA	NA	TRBJ1-3	TRBV7-9	CASSLSGTGGNTIYF	TGTGCCAGCAGCTTATCAGGGACGGGCGGAAACACCATATATTTT
NA	TRBD1	TRBJ2-1	TRBV5-1	CASSWTGSALGGEQFF	TGCGCCAGCAGCTGGACAGGGTCGGCCCTAGGGGGTGAGCAGTTCTTC
NA	NA	TRBJ1-1	TRBV25-1	CATRQNTEAFF	TGTGCCACCCGACAGAACACTGAAGCTTTCTTT
NA	NA	TRBJ2-3	TRBV20-1	CSARGWDTQYF	TGCAGTGCTAGGGGATGGGATACGCAGTATTTT
once	NA	TRBJ2-5	TRBV28	CASSNPGGGETQYF	TGTGCCAGCAGTAACCCAGGGGGAGGAGAGACCCAGTACTTC
NA	NA	TRBJ2-1	TRBV12-5	CASGLVGEFVNEQFF	TGTGCTAGTGGTTTGGTAGGGGAGTTCGTGAATGAGCAGTTCTTC
NA	NA	TRBJ2-2	TRBV7-6	CASSSYSDTGELFF	TGTGCCAGCAGCTCTTACTCGGACACCGGGGAGCTGTTTTTT
NA	NA	TRBJ2-1	TRBV29-1	CSVFFTAHSSYNEQFF	TGCAGCGTTTTTTTTACAGCCCACAGCTCCTACAATGAGCAGTTCTTC
once	NA	TRBJ1-2	TRBV20-1	CSARNGYTF	TGCAGTGCTAGAAATGGCTACACCTTC
NA	NA	TRBJ2-3	TRBV14	CASSLGTDTQYF	TGTGCCAGCAGCCTAGGTACAGATACGCAGTATTTT
NA	NA	TRBJ1-5	TRBV4-1	CASSQDPGSEPQHF	TGCGCCAGCAGCCAAGATCCAGGGAGTGAGCCCCAGCATTTT
few	NA	TRBJ2-3	TRBV28	CASSLLSTDTQYF	TGTGCCAGCAGTTTACTCAGCACAGATACGCAGTATTTT
NA	TRBD2	TRBJ2-5	TRBV5-1	CASSPGTSGIQETQYF	TGCGCCAGCAGCCCCGGGACTAGCGGGATCCAAGAGACCCAGTACTTC
NA	NA	TRBJ1-4	TRBV29-1	CSVEVGRGVGEKLFF	TGCAGCGTTGAAGTGGGGAGGGGAGTCGGTGAAAAACTGTTTTTT
NA	NA	TRBJ2-5	TRBV6-5	CASSYSNLAETQYF	TGTGCCAGCAGTTACTCGAATCTAGCGGAGACCCAGTACTTC
NA	TRBD2	TRBJ2-2	TRBV7-9	CASRDLAGEAGELFF	TGTGCCAGCAGGGACCTAGCGGGAGAGGCCGGGGAGCTGTTTTTT
NA	NA	TRBJ2-1	TRBV19	CASSIAPNNEQFF	TGTGCCAGTAGTATAGCCCCTAACAATGAGCAGTTCTTC
NA	TRBD2	TRBJ2-3	TRBV7-3	CASSLNTGGRADTQYF	TGTGCCAGCAGCTTAAATACCGGCGGGAGAGCTGATACGCAGTATTTT
NA	NA	TRBJ2-3	TRBV7-8	CASSSEPQDTDTQYF	TGTGCCAGCAGCTCAGAGCCCCAGGACACAGATACGCAGTATTTT
NA	NA	TRBJ2-1	TRBV4-1	CASSQRRSSYNEQFF	TGCGCCAGCAGCCAGCGGAGGAGCTCCTACAATGAGCAGTTCTTC
few	NA	TRBJ1-2	TRBV6-6	CASRSYGYTF	TGTGCCAGCAGGAGCTATGGCTACACCTTC
NA	TRBD1	TRBJ1-2	TRBV6-5	CASSYRTGYGYTF	TGTGCCAGCAGTTACAGGACAGGCTATGGCTACACCTTC
many	NA	TRBJ2-1	TRBV5-6	CASSSHPVGEQFF	TGTGCCAGCAGCTCCCATCCCGTCGGGGAGCAGTTCTTC
NA	TRBD1	TRBJ2-7	TRBV18	CASSQPDRGAHEQYF	TGTGCCAGCTCACAGCCCGACAGGGGTGCCCACGAGCAGTACTTC
NA	TRBD2	TRBJ2-2	TRBV5-1	CASSLASSGATGELFF	TGCGCCAGCAGCTTGGCGTCTAGCGGGGCCACCGGGGAGCTGTTTTTT
NA	NA	TRBJ1-1	TRBV6-5	CASSYSLESWGEAFF	TGTGCCAGCAGTTACTCGTTGGAGAGTTGGGGTGAAGCTTTCTTT
few	NA	TRBJ1-1	TRBV6-5	CASSPFTGSTEAFF	TGTGCCAGCAGTCCCTTCACAGGGAGCACTGAAGCTTTCTTT
NA	NA	TRBJ2-1	TRBV5-1	CASSQDNEQFF	TGCGCCAGCAGCCAGGACAATGAGCAGTTCTTC
few	NA	TRBJ2-3	TRBV14	CASSRAVTLTDTQYF	TGTGCCAGCAGCCGGGCGGTGACTCTGACAGATACGCAGTATTTT
few	TRBD2	TRBJ2-7	TRBV19	CASSGGGYEQYF	TGTGCCAGTAGTGGCGGGGGCTACGAGCAGTACTTC
NA	TRBD1	TRBJ1-2	TRBV2	CATETGGWGYTF	TGTGCCACCGAAACAGGGGGTTGGGGCTACACCTTC
NA	NA	TRBJ2-2	TRBV7-3	CASSLTPGQPTGELFF	TGTGCCAGCAGCTTAACGCCGGGACAACCAACCGGGGAGCTGTTTTTT
NA	TRBD2	TRBJ2-5	TRBV6-5	CASSQLAGETQYF	TGTGCCAGCAGCCAACTAGCGGGAGAGACCCAGTACTTC
NA	NA	TRBJ2-7	TRBV7-9	CASSLVGTPYEQYF	TGTGCCAGCAGCTTAGTAGGGACCCCCTACGAGCAGTACTTC
many	NA	TRBJ1-2	TRBV15	CATSSWTVDGYTF	TGTGCCACCAGCAGCTGGACAGTTGATGGCTACACCTTC
few	NA	TRBJ2-5	TRBV6-5	CASSYAETQYF	TGTGCCAGCAGTTACGCTGAGACCCAGTACTTC
NA	NA	TRBJ2-7	TRBV29-1	CSVGTEGVNEQYF	TGCAGCGTTGGGACCGAAGGCGTAAACGAGCAGTACTTC
NA	TRBD2	TRBJ2-1	TRBV9	CASSTGRESEQFF	TGTGCCAGCAGCACCGGGCGGGAGAGTGAGCAGTTCTTC
NA	NA	TRBJ2-7	TRBV29-1	CSVGGGATYEQYF	TGCAGCGTTGGTGGAGGGGCCACCTACGAGCAGTACTTC
NA	NA	TRBJ2-1	TRBV7-9	CASSWGEVGYNEQFF	TGTGCCAGCAGCTGGGGTGAGGTCGGCTACAATGAGCAGTTCTTC
NA	NA	TRBJ2-2	TRBV29-1	CSVGGIMGTKTRKNTGELFF	TGCAGCGTTGGGGGGATTATGGGCACTAAGACTAGGAAAAACACCGGGGAGCTGTTTTTT
NA	TRBD2	TRBJ2-3	TRBV2	CASRRTSGSTDTQYF	TGTGCCAGCAGAAGGACTAGCGGGAGCACAGATACGCAGTATTTT
few	TRBD1	TRBJ2-2	TRBV27	CASRTGDTGELFF	TGTGCCAGCAGGACAGGGGATACCGGGGAGCTGTTTTTT
NA	TRBD1	TRBJ2-5	TRBV4-1	CASSQVETGGETQYF	TGCGCCAGCAGCCAAGTCGAGACAGGGGGAGAGACCCAGTACTTC